The 25 T cell receptor beta chains reported below all come from one sample, sequenced in a study of Tregs in tolerant kidney transplant recipients. Some clones are missing from TCRdb's copy, which holds only in-frame ones; the method was immunoSEQ multiplex PCR. In all, the sample yields some 2,200 clones. After about six days with irradiated graft donor PBMCs, CFSE-labeled recipient PBMCs were FACS-sorted. These receptors are not linked to any known antigen. The material sequenced was CD8+ T cells from blood cultured with allogeneic cells, taken before the transplant. The receptors derive from a human patient who received a combined kidney and bone marrow transplant.

Note on this clone: The read terminates 3 residues ahead of where the CDR3 ends, so the germline J gene completes it. This chain joins TRBV7-2 and TRBJ1-5, with 8 nucleotides matching TRBD1. Per germline, CDR1 SGHTA and CDR2 FQGNSA. The CDR3 consists of 15 residues. The CDR3 DNA, read in part, is TGTGCCAGCAGCCCCTGGGTCGGGACAGGTATTCCC. Translating it yields CASSPWVGTGIP. The whole CDR3 sequence is CASSPWVGTGIPQHF.

Considering frequency, this clone is medium-sized. The missing CDR3 end, 3 residues past where the read stops, is filled in from the germline J gene. J is TRBJ2-3 and V is TRBV5-4; 7 bases match TRBD2. This CDR3 is built from 15 residues. Germline trimming cut 1 base from V and 0 bases from J; bases unmatched to any gene: 2. Per germline, CDR1 SGHNT and CDR2 YYREEE (reference sequence). The DNA read from the CDR3 is TGTGCCAGCAGCTTGTGGGGGGGGAGCACAGATACG. Protein product: CASSLWGGSTDT. The entire CDR3 is CASSLWGGSTDTQYF.

Considering frequency, this clone is large. Read sequence stops 3 residues before the CDR3 end, and the germline J gene provides the missing end. The chain links TRBV5-4 to TRBJ1-1, with 9 nucleotides matching TRBD1. The V segment lost 3 bases and the J segment 0 bases; nucleotides outside the gene matches: 6. The CDR3 length is 16 residues. Per the germline V gene, CDR1 is SGHNT and CDR2 is YYREEE (reference sequence). CDR3 sequence reads: CASSSGTGSMNTEAFF. Incomplete CDR3 DNA: TGTGCCAGCAGCTCCGGGACAGGGAGTATGAACACTGAA.

About this clone itself: The missing CDR3 end, 3 residues past where the read stops, is filled in from the germline J gene. The gene calls are TRBV11-2 and TRBJ2-7; D possibly uses TRBD1 or TRBD2 (5 bases each). Germline CDR1 is SGHAT and CDR2 is FQNNGV. Trimming shortened V by 5 bases and J by 3 bases, and 17 bases separated the two germline ends. The CDR3 length is 15 residues. The chain's CDR3 is CASSREGPNHYEQYF. CDR3 DNA (partial): TGTGCCAGCAGCCGAGAGGGGCCAAATCACTACGAG.

This clone is labeled large based on frequency. The CDR3 end lies 3 residues beyond the end of the read and is filled in from the germline J gene. The V and J genes are TRBV18 and TRBJ2-2; D may be TRBD2 (6 bases). This CDR3 is built from 16 residues. The V gene's germline CDR1 is KGHSH and CDR2 LQKENI. V gave up 6 bases and J gave up 5 bases, with 19 bases separating them. The sequenced CDR3 bases are TGTGCCAGCTCCCGATCGGGGGATACAATTACCGGGGAG. Its protein is CASSRSGDTITGE. The whole CDR3 sequence is CASSRSGDTITGELFF.

A note on this clone: The read comes to an end 3 residues before the CDR3 does, leaving the germline J gene to fill in the end. The chain links TRBV7-7 to TRBJ2-7; perhaps TRBD1 as D (5 bases). Germline V gene lookup returns CDR1 SSHAT and CDR2 FNYEAQ (reference sequence). This CDR3 comprises 13 residues. Trimming stripped 2 bases from V and 5 bases from J, with 10 bases between. CDR3 sequence reads: CASSLSGHHEQYF. CDR3 DNA, as far as it was read: TGTGCCAGCAGCTTATCCGGACACCACGAG.

This clone registers large by frequency. The read is 3 residues too short to cover the CDR3 end, so that end is filled in from the germline J gene. V gene TRBV30 combines with J gene TRBJ2-3, with 8 positions matching TRBD2. The V segment lost 2 bases and the J segment 6 bases; nucleotides outside the gene matches: 7. Germline-derived CDR1 and CDR2 are GTSNPN and SVGIG (reference sequence). The CDR3 totals 14 residues. The CDR3 sequence: CAWSRAGVGDTQYF. The sequenced CDR3 bases are TGTGCCTGGAGTAGAGCGGGAGTGGGTGATACG.

As for this clone: The read terminates 3 residues ahead of where the CDR3 ends, so the germline J gene completes it. The chain uses TRBV10-2 and TRBJ1-6; 7 nucleotides align to TRBD1. Losses at the gene ends were 4 bases for V and 2 bases for J; bases not matched to a gene: 5. Germline V gene sequence: CDR1 WSHSY, CDR2 SAAADI. The CDR3 is 16 amino acids. CDR3 residues: CASSADRETYNSPLHF. CDR3 bases read: TGCGCCAGCAGTGCAGACAGGGAGACCTATAATTCACCC.

This clone registers medium-sized by frequency. Mismatch with germline at one junction end may stem from a read error. The CDR3 end falls 3 residues outside the read, so it is completed with the germline J gene. The V call is TRBV4-2, the J call TRBJ2-7; 10 nucleotides line up with TRBD2. This CDR3 is built from 14 residues. Germline CDR1 LGHNA, CDR2 YNFKEQ. The CDR3: CASSQGTSAYEQYF. Partial CDR3 DNA: TGCGCCAGCAGCCAAGGGACTAGCGCCTACGAG.

In terms of frequency, this clone is medium-sized. The CDR3 goes on 3 residues after the read ends, and that part is filled in from the germline J gene. This chain joins TRBV2 and TRBJ2-1, with 8 bases aligning to TRBD2. The CDR3 extends over 15 amino acids. Germline loops: CDR1 SNHLY, CDR2 FYNNEI. V dropped 9 bases and J dropped 0; count of bases not matched to a gene: 7. The sequenced CDR3 bases are TGTGCCAGGGAACCGGGGGGGAGCTCCTACAATGAG. Its protein product is CAREPGGSSYNE. The CDR3, in full, reads CAREPGGSSYNEQFF. The full variable domain, with the rest looked up from reference TRBV2 and TRBJ2-1, is EPEVTQTPSHQVTQMGQEVILRCVPISNHLYFYWYRQILGQKVEFLVSFYNNEISEKSEIFDDQFSVERPDGSNFTLKIRSTKLEDSAMYFCAREPGGSSYNEQFFGPGTRLTVL.

This clone counts as medium-sized (0.01 to 0.1%) by frequency. The CDR3 extends 3 residues past the end of the read, so its final part is completed from the germline J gene. The chain combines TRBV12-3 or TRBV12-4 with TRBJ1-2; possible D gene TRBD1, 5 bases. CDR3 length: 12 residues. The covered CDR3 bases are TGTGCCAGCAGCGGCGGGACTCGGGGC. Protein sequence: CASSGGTRG. From start to end, the CDR3 is CASSGGTRGYTF.

This clone is medium-sized (0.01 to 0.1%) by frequency. With the read ending 3 residues before the CDR3 end, the germline J gene is used to fill in that end. The chain recombines TRBV19 with TRBJ2-3, with D tentatively TRBD1 (6 bases). Per the germline V gene, CDR1 is LNHDA and CDR2 is SQIVND (reference sequence). The CDR3 contains 13 residues. The germline V and J ends were trimmed by 4 bases and 4 bases, with 9 bases remaining between them. The CDR3 sequence: CASSTDRPDTQYF. CDR3 DNA, as far as it was read: TGTGCCAGTAGTACTGACAGGCCAGATACG.

A word on this clone: With the read ending 3 residues before the CDR3 end, the germline J gene is used to fill in that end. This sequence joins TRBV20-1 and TRBJ2-2; TRBD2 agrees at 8 bases. Germline-derived CDR1 and CDR2 are DFQATT and SNEGSKA (reference sequence). The CDR3 totals 20 residues. Trimming at V came to 1 base and at J to 0 bases, leaving 16 bases not matched to a gene. CDR3 DNA, as far as it was read: TGCAGTGCTAGAGCTCTTATTGTAGCTAGCGGGCGATCGAACACCGGGGAG. Its translation: CSARALIVASGRSNTGE. The CDR3 in full is CSARALIVASGRSNTGELFF.

In the case of this clone: The CDR3 end lies 3 residues beyond the end of the read and is filled in from the germline J gene. The V call is TRBV10-1, the J call TRBJ2-7, with D possibly being TRBD2 (6 bases). V lost 0 bases and J 3 bases, leaving 12 bases between the germline ends. Germline loops: CDR1 WNHNN, CDR2 SYGVQD (reference sequence). CDR3 length: 15 residues. Here the CDR3 reads CASSESRSSVYEQYF. CDR3 DNA, as far as it was read: TGCGCCAGCAGTGAGTCTCGTTCTAGCGTCTACGAG.

Judged by frequency, this clone is medium-sized. The read terminates 3 residues ahead of where the CDR3 ends, so the germline J gene completes it. The chain recombines TRBV5-1 with TRBJ2-1, with TRBD2 matching 7 bases. V shed 0 bases, J shed 7 bases, and the junction held 7 bases outside the gene matches. CDR1 is SGHRS, CDR2 YFSETQ, per germline. The CDR3 totals 15 residues. The CDR3 DNA, read in part, is TGCGCCAGCAGCTTGGATGGGACTACGGGTAATGAG. Residues: CASSLDGTTGNE. The CDR3 in full is CASSLDGTTGNEQFF.

On this clone: Sequencing ends 3 residues short of the CDR3 end; the germline J gene provides the rest. The V gene is TRBV12-3 or TRBV12-4, the J gene TRBJ2-5, with D tentatively TRBD2 (6 bases). The germline V and J ends were trimmed by 2 bases and 4 bases, with 11 bases remaining between them. The length of the CDR3 is 14 residues. The part of the CDR3 DNA that was read is TGTGCCAGCAGTTTAACCGGGACTCCAGAGACC. Translation gives CASSLTGTPET. The CDR3 as a whole reads CASSLTGTPETQYF.

Of note for this clone: From the germline J gene comes the end of the CDR3, since the read stops 3 residues before it. The rearrangement uses TRBV6-2 or TRBV6-3 and TRBJ2-2, with D possibly being TRBD1 (5 bases). V was clipped by 6 bases and J by 3 bases, with 11 bases between them. CDR1 and CDR2 (germline): MNHEY, SVGEGT. This CDR3 contains 14 residues. Partial CDR3 DNA: TGTGCCAGCAGAGAAGACAGTGACACCGGGGAG. Translating it yields CASREDSDTGE. The CDR3, in full, reads CASREDSDTGELFF.

Turning to this clone: Read data end 3 residues before the CDR3 end; the end is taken from the germline J gene. The chain links TRBV19 to TRBJ2-3; D unclear. Trimming removed 1 base from V and 2 bases from J, with 7 bases in between. The CDR3 spans 14 residues. Germline CDR1 is LNHDA and CDR2 is SQIVND (reference sequence). Here the CDR3 reads CASSIGSDTDTQYF. The part of the CDR3 DNA that was read is TGTGCCAGTAGTATAGGTTCAGACACAGATACG. Combining the CDR3 with reference TRBV19 and TRBJ2-3 gives the whole variable domain DGGITQSPKYLFRKEGQNVTLSCEQNLNHDAMYWYRQDPGQGLRLIYYSQIVNDFQKGDIAEGYSVSREKKESFPLTVTSAQKNPTAFYLCASSIGSDTDTQYFGPGTRLTVL.

By frequency, this clone registers medium-sized (0.01 to 0.1%). The DNA ends 3 residues before the CDR3 does, and the rest of the CDR3 is filled in from the germline J gene. The rearrangement links TRBV7-8 to TRBJ1-6; D is undetermined. CDR1 and CDR2 from the germline V gene are SGHVS and FQNEAQ. The CDR3 extends over 16 amino acids. V was shortened by 1 base and J by 0 bases, with 7 bases between the two germline ends. CDR3 DNA, as far as it was read: TGTGCCAGCAGCTTAGTTCGGTACTCCTATAATTCACCC. This codes for CASSLVRYSYNSP. The full CDR3 is CASSLVRYSYNSPLHF.

On this clone: The sequenced fragment ends 3 residues before the CDR3 boundary, so the rest is inferred from the germline J gene. The rearrangement uses TRBV7-2 and TRBJ2-7, with D hard to call. The CDR3 sequence is 14 residues long. Germline loops: CDR1 SGHTA, CDR2 FQGNSA. V gave up 1 base and J gave up 4 bases, with 11 bases separating them. The sequenced CDR3 bases are TGTGCCAGCAGCTTAGGAGGCGGCCCATACGAG. As protein: CASSLGGGPYE. In full, the CDR3 reads CASSLGGGPYEQYF.

For this clone: The sequence runs out 3 residues before the end of the CDR3; the remainder is reconstructed from the germline J gene. The gene calls are TRBV3-1 (or the pseudogene TRBV3-2) and TRBJ2-7, with TRBD2 matching 12 bases. Per germline, CDR1 LGHDT and CDR2 YNNKEL (reference sequence). Losses at the gene ends were 1 base for V and 0 bases for J; bases not matched to a gene: 10. The CDR3 totals 19 residues. The chain's CDR3 is CASSQVGGLAGGLSYEQYF. The part of the CDR3 DNA that was read is TGTGCCAGCAGCCAAGTGGGGGGACTAGCGGGCGGGCTCTCCTACGAG.

This clone counts as medium-sized by frequency. With the read ending 3 residues before the CDR3 end, the germline J gene is used to fill in that end. The chain uses TRBV2 and TRBJ1-5; 9 positions match TRBD1. The J segment lost 6 bases and the V segment lost 8 bases, leaving 5 bases of the junction unmatched. Germline assignment: CDR1 SNHLY and CDR2 FYNNEI. The length of the CDR3 is 13 residues. The CDR3 loop reads CASDGTGRQPQHF. Partial CDR3 DNA: TGTGCCAGCGATGGGACAGGGCGTCAGCCC. Looking up the rest from reference TRBV2 and TRBJ1-5 gives the full variable domain: EPEVTQTPSHQVTQMGQEVILRCVPISNHLYFYWYRQILGQKVEFLVSFYNNEISEKSEIFDDQFSVERPDGSNFTLKIRSTKLEDSAMYFCASDGTGRQPQHFGDGTRLSIL.

This clone is deemed medium-sized by its frequency. Sequencing ends 3 residues short of the CDR3 end; the germline J gene provides the rest. This sequence joins TRBV7-8 and TRBJ2-3; possible D gene TRBD2, 6 bases. Trimming removed 5 bases at V and 0 bases at J, with 18 bases between. The germline V gene encodes CDR1 SGHVS and CDR2 FQNEAQ. The CDR3 has 17 residues. Partial CDR3 DNA: TGTGCCAGCAGCCCCGCGGGTAGCGGCGCTAGCACAGATACG. This codes for CASSPAGSGASTDT. The complete CDR3 reads CASSPAGSGASTDTQYF.

Of note for this clone: The CDR3 extends 3 residues past the end of the read, so its final part is completed from the germline J gene. The chain employs TRBV11-2 and TRBJ1-3; D is uncertain. Trimming stripped 5 bases from V and 9 bases from J, with 11 bases between. The CDR3 has 12 amino acids. Germline V gives CDR1 SGHAT, CDR2 FQNNGV. The CDR3 reads CASSHLRGTIYF. The covered CDR3 bases are TGTGCCAGCAGCCATCTACGGGGCACC.

With regard to this clone: The CDR3 end lies 3 residues beyond the end of the read and is filled in from the germline J gene. The V gene is TRBV5-4, the J gene TRBJ1-1; tentatively, D is TRBD1 (6 bases). Trimming cost V 9 bases and J 4 bases, with 22 bases left between them. CDR1 is SGHNT and CDR2 is YYREEE in the germline V gene (reference sequence). The CDR3 covers 15 residues. The sequenced CDR3 bases are TGTGCCACCGACAAGGAGTTAGGGGGAAGCACTGAA. Translation gives CATDKELGGSTE. The full CDR3 protein is CATDKELGGSTEAFF.